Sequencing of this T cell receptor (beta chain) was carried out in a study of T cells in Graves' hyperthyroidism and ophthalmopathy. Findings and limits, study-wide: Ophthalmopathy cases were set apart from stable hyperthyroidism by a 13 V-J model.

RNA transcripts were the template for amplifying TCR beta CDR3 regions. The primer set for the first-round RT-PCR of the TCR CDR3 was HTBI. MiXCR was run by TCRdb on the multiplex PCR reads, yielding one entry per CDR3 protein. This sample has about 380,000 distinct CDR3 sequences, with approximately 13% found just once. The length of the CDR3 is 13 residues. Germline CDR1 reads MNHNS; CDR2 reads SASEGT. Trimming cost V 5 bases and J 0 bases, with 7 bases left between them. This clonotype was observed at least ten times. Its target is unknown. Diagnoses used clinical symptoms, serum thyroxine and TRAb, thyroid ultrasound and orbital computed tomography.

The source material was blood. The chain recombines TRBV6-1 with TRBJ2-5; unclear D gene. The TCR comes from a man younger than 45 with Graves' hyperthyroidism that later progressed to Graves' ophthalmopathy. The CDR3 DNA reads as TGTGCCAGCAGTTACCAGTACCAAGAGACCCAGTACTTC. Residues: CASSYQYQETQYF.